What follows is one T cell receptor (beta chain) and its context. What it recognizes is unknown. The data originate from a study of T cell responses to AZD1222 COVID-19 vaccine. Some clones are missing from TCRdb's copy, which holds only in-frame ones; the method was immunoSEQ multiplex PCR. The repertoire holds about 140,000 clones, with roughly nine tenths as singletons. Study findings and constraints: Two AZD1222 doses significantly raised spike-specific TCR breadth and depth over controls. Donors in the cohort were predominantly white British and more often female, and clonal diversity was possibly underestimated.

The sample in question was peripheral blood, obtained on day 0 of AZD1222 vaccination. The TCR originated in an adult in good health.

This CDR3 reads CASSLLGPADTGELFF. CDR3 nucleotide sequence: TGTGCCAGCAGCTTGCTGGGACCAGCGGACACCGGGGAGCTGTTTTTT. This chain uses TRBV5-5 with TRBJ2-2; D is perhaps TRBD1 or TRBD2 (5 bases each). V lost 1 base, J lost 3 bases, and 13 bases lay in between. This CDR3 region has 16 residues. Per the germline V gene, CDR1 is SGHKS and CDR2 is YYEKEE (reference sequence).